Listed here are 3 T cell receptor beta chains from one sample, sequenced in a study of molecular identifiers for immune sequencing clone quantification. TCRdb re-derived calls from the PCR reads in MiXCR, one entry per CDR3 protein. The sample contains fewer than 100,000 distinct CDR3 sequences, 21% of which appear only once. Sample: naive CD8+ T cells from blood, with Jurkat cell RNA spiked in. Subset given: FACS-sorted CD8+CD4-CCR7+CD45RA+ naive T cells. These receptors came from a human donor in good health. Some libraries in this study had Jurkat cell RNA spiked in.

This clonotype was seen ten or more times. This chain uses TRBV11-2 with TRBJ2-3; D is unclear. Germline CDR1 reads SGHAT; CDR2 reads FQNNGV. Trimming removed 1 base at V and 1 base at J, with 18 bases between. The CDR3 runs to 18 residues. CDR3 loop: CASSLGYFAAVGTDTQYF. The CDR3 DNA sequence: TGTGCCAGCAGCTTAGGATACTTCGCGGCCGTAGGCACAGATACGCAGTATTTT.

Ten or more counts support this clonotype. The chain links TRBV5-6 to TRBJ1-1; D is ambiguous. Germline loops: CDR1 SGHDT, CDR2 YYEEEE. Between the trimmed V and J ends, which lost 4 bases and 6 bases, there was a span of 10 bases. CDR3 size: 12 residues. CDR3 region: CASSLGSSEAFF. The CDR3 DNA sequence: TGTGCCAGCAGCCTTGGTAGCTCTGAAGCTTTCTTT.

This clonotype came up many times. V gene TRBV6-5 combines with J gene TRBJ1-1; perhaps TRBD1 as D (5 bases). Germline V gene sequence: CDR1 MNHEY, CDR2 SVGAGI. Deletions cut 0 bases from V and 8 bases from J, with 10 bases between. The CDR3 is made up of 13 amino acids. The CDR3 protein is CASSYSSGSEAFF. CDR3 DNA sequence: TGTGCCAGCAGTTACTCATCAGGGTCCGAAGCTTTCTTT.